One T cell receptor beta chain is described in this entry. These data originate in a study of cytotoxic CD8 clonotypes in ibrutinib-treated CLL. TCRdb keeps only in-frame clones here, not all; method: immunoSEQ multiplex PCR. The data contain just over 200,000 clones, 70% to 75% of them singletons. The CDR3 has 11 residues. V lost 7 bases to trimming and J lost 4 bases, with 8 bases between them. The germline V gene encodes CDR1 SGHNT and CDR2 YYREEE (reference sequence). The receptor was isolated from a human donor with chronic lymphocytic leukemia. The sequencing here drew on PBMCs, taken after 12 months of ibrutinib treatment. The rearrangement uses TRBV5-4 and TRBJ1-2; D call uncertain. For the CDR3, the DNA is TGTGCCAGCCGAGACGTCTATGGCTACACCTTC. Its protein product is CASRDVYGYTF. The full variable domain, in which reference TRBV5-4 and TRBJ1-2 provide the parts outside the CDR3, is ETGVTQSPTHLIKTRGQQVTLRCSSQSGHNTVSWYQQALGQGPQFIFQYYREEENGRGNFPPRFSGLQFPNYSSELNVNALELDDSALYLCASRDVYGYTFGSGTRLTVV.